This passage covers 28 T cell receptor beta chains from one sample sequenced in a study of CD8+CD57+ T cells in acquired aplastic anemia. The template for TCR beta VDJ and CDR3 sequence profiling was genomic DNA. TCRdb re-derived calls from the reads in MiXCR, one entry per CDR3 protein. The sample has about 150,000 distinct CDR3 sequences, about 48% seen once. Patients chosen for sequencing had shown CD8+CD57+ cell expansion by flow cytometry. Material: sorted CD4+, CD8+, or CD8+CD57+ T cells (not recorded which) from PBMCs. The receptors stem from a human donor with aplastic anemia.

Worth noting for this clonotype: A junction end diverges from the germline sequence, so it may reflect a read error. The chain employs TRBV7-7 and TRBJ2-5, with D perhaps matching TRBD1 or TRBD2 (5 bases each). The germline gives CDR1 SSHAT, CDR2 FNYEAQ (reference sequence). The CDR3 loop spans 14 amino acids. The CDR3 spells CASSLASGPETQYF. DNA of the CDR3: TGTGCTAGCAGCTTAGCGTCAGGGCCGGAGACCCAGTACTTC.

This clonotype occurred many times. The chain recombines TRBV4-3 with TRBJ2-7; D might be TRBD1 or TRBD2, each matching 5 bases. The V gene lost 2 bases and the J gene lost 4 bases, with 12 bases spanning the gap. The CDR3 extends over 14 amino acids. In germline, CDR1 is LGHNA, CDR2 YSLEER. The CDR3 DNA is TGCGCCAGCAGCCAATATGGGGGTGCATACGAGCAGTACTTC. It translates to CASSQYGGAYEQYF.

This clonotype appeared many times. This chain's CDR3 is CASSPNQGSEQFF. The CDR3 DNA follows: TGTGCCAGCAGTCCTAATCAGGGGTCTGAGCAGTTCTTC. This chain joins TRBV27 and TRBJ2-1, with D perhaps matching TRBD1 (6 bases). Germline lookup yields CDR1 MNHEY and CDR2 SMNVEV (reference sequence). This CDR3 is 13 amino acids long. Trimming cost V 5 bases and J 9 bases, with 14 bases left between them.

This clonotype was detected ten times or more. This chain joins TRBV29-1 and TRBJ1-5; 7 positions match TRBD1. This CDR3 comprises 15 residues. In germline, CDR1 is SQVTM, CDR2 ANQGSEA. DNA for the CDR3: TGCACCACTTGGGGGGGGGACAGTCCTAATCAGCCCCAGCATTTT. This sequence encodes CTTWGGDSPNQPQHF. The full variable domain, rest sourced from reference TRBV29-1 and TRBJ1-5, is SAVISQKPSRDICQRGTSLTIQCQVDSQVTMMFWYRQQPGQSLTLIATANQGSEATYESGFVIDKFPISRPNLTFSTLTVSNMSPEDSSIYLCTTWGGDSPNQPQHFGDGTRLSIL.

V usage is TRBV20-1 and J usage is TRBJ1-2, with TRBD1 as a possible D gene (5 bases). The ends were cut back, 4 bases at V and 7 bases at J, with 13 bases in the middle. The CDR3 totals 12 residues. Looked up from germline, CDR1 is DFQATT and CDR2 is SNEGSKA (reference sequence). The CDR3 loop is CSATLGVSGYTF. The CDR3 coding sequence is TGCAGTGCTACCCTAGGGGTTTCTGGCTACACCTTC.

A single count supports this clonotype. The V call is TRBV4-1, the J call TRBJ2-7, with D uncertain. The CDR3 extends over 13 amino acids. From germline, CDR1 is MGHRA and CDR2 YSYEKL. V lost 4 bases and J lost 2, with 9 bases in between. The CDR3 is CASSRTLTYEQYF. In DNA form, the CDR3 reads TGCGCCAGCAGCCGGACGTTGACCTACGAGCAGTACTTC.

This clonotype appeared once. The chain uses TRBV20-1 and TRBJ2-7; no firm D call. The CDR3 has 15 residues. CDR1 DFQATT and CDR2 SNEGSKA come from the germline V gene (reference sequence). V shed 4 bases and J shed 2 bases, with 18 bases lying between them. CDR3 amino acids: CSAISLYGPAYEQYF. CDR3 coding DNA: TGCAGTGCTATTTCGCTTTATGGACCAGCCTACGAGCAGTACTTC.

This rearrangement joins TRBV7-8 to TRBJ2-7; D is possibly TRBD1 (6 bases). The CDR3 has 16 amino acids. The V end was cut by 5 bases, the J end by 0 bases, with 17 bases between. Germline V gene data show CDR1 as SGHVS and CDR2 as FQNEAQ. CDR3 amino acids: CASSPWTVESSYEQYF. CDR3 bases: TGTGCCAGCAGCCCGTGGACAGTCGAGAGCTCCTACGAGCAGTACTTC. The full variable domain, rest sourced from reference TRBV7-8 and TRBJ2-7, is GAGVSQSPRYKVAKRGQDVALRCDPISGHVSLFWYQQALGQGPEFLTYFQNEAQLDKSGLPSDRFFAERPEGSVSTLKIQRTQQEDSAVYLCASSPWTVESSYEQYFGPGTRLTVT.

This clonotype turned up a few times. V gene TRBV12-3 or TRBV12-4 combines with J gene TRBJ2-3; 16 bases map to TRBD2. This CDR3 has 18 amino acids. J gave up 6 bases and V 5 bases, and 11 bases lay outside the gene matches. CDR3 sequence (DNA): TGTGCCAGCAGTATCGGGACTAGCGGGGGGGCGAGGTTTGATACGCAGTATTTT. Amino acids: CASSIGTSGGARFDTQYF.

The chain employs TRBV2 and TRBJ2-1; 12 bases are shared with TRBD2. Germline lookup yields CDR1 SNHLY and CDR2 FYNNEI. With 5 bases clipped from V and 9 bases from J, the junction kept 11 bases outside the gene matches. The CDR3 runs to 16 residues. This CDR3 reads CASSNLAGGPQAEQFF. CDR3 coding DNA: TGTGCCAGCAGTAACCTAGCGGGAGGGCCGCAGGCTGAGCAGTTCTTC. The whole variable domain, filled in from reference TRBV2 and TRBJ2-1, reads EPEVTQTPSHQVTQMGQEVILRCVPISNHLYFYWYRQILGQKVEFLVSFYNNEISEKSEIFDDQFSVERPDGSNFTLKIRSTKLEDSAMYFCASSNLAGGPQAEQFFGPGTRLTVL.

The genes are TRBV10-3 and TRBJ2-7, with no clear D. The CDR3 has 14 amino acids. The germline V and J ends were trimmed by 0 bases and 2 bases, with 8 bases remaining between them. The germline V gene has CDR1 ENHRY and CDR2 SYGVKD. CDR3 sequence reads: CAISESSDPYEQYF. The DNA of the CDR3 is TGTGCCATCAGTGAGTCCTCCGACCCCTACGAGCAGTACTTC.

The table lists this clonotype with many counts. Given a much more abundant clone one base away, this may be a read error. The rearrangement joins TRBV29-1 to TRBJ2-7, with D tentatively TRBD1 or TRBD2 (6 bases each). The CDR3 length is 15 residues. Trimming pared 2 bases from V and 0 bases from J, leaving 14 bases between. The germline V gene has CDR1 SQVTM and CDR2 ANQGSEA. The CDR3: CSVETEGGCSYEQYF. The CDR3 coding sequence is TGCAGCGTTGAAACGGAAGGGGGGTGCTCCTACGAGCAGTACTTC.

This clonotype has at least ten counts. The chain employs TRBV5-1 and TRBJ1-2; D is perhaps TRBD1 (5 bases). CDR3 length: 12 amino acids. V was cut by 7 bases and J by 4 bases, with 11 bases left in between. Looked up from germline, CDR1 is SGHRS and CDR2 is YFSETQ. The CDR3 region is CASRIGAYGYTF. The CDR3 DNA follows: TGCGCCAGCCGTATCGGGGCCTATGGCTACACCTTC.

Turning to this clonotype: It may be a read error: a sequence one base away is much more abundant. The chain joins TRBV10-3 to TRBJ2-6; TRBD2 might be the D (5 bases). Germline V gene data show CDR1 as ENHRY and CDR2 as SYGVKD. With 5 bases removed from V and 8 bases from J, the gap between germline ends came to 13 bases. CDR3 length equals 14 residues. The CDR3 protein is CAISYSSGPNVLTF. The CDR3 DNA reads TGTGCCATCAGTTACTCGAGCGGTCCCAACGTCCTGACTTTC.

The chain recombines TRBV29-1 with TRBJ2-2; D ambiguous. The V gene lost 5 bases and the J gene lost 5 bases, with 12 bases spanning the gap. Germline assignment: CDR1 SQVTM and CDR2 ANQGSEA. The CDR3 totals 13 residues. CDR3 region: CSVSRVGTGELFF. The CDR3 DNA follows: TGCAGCGTTTCTCGGGTAGGAACCGGGGAGCTGTTTTTT.

This clonotype was counted many times. This chain connects TRBV5-6 to TRBJ2-7, with 9 bases matching TRBD1. Germline CDR1 SGHDT, CDR2 YYEEEE. The CDR3 length is 13 residues. With 4 bases clipped from V and 7 bases from J, the junction kept 6 bases outside the gene matches. CDR3 nucleotides: TGTGCCAGCAGCGCCGGGACAGGGAGAGAGCAGTACTTC. Translated: CASSAGTGREQYF. Drawing the rest from reference TRBV5-6 and TRBJ2-7, the complete variable domain is DAGVTQSPTHLIKTRGQQVTLRCSPKSGHDTVSWYQQALGQGPQFIFQYYEEEERQRGNFPDRFSGHQFPNYSSELNVNALLLGDSALYLCASSAGTGREQYFGPGTRLTVT.

Details on this clonotype: Given a much more abundant clone one base away, this may be a read error. This chain links TRBV13 with TRBJ2-7, with D perhaps TRBD2 (6 bases). The ends were cut back, 4 bases at V and 7 bases at J, with 20 bases in the middle. There are 15 residues in the CDR3. CDR1 PRHDT and CDR2 FYEKMQ come from the germline V gene (reference sequence). CDR3 DNA: TGTGCCAGCAGCTCAGCTACAGGCGCCGGGGGAGAGCAGTACTTC. Protein product: CASSSATGAGGEQYF.

This clonotype was detected only a few times. The chain links TRBV15 to TRBJ2-5; TRBD1 agrees at 9 bases. Germline V CDR1 and CDR2: LNHNV, YYDKDF (reference sequence). This CDR3 region has 14 residues. Trimming cost V 2 bases and J 4 bases; bases outside gene matches: 2. CDR3 bases: TGTGCCACCAGCAGAAACAGGGGGCCAGAGACCCAGTACTTC. Encoded protein: CATSRNRGPETQYF. Supplemented by reference TRBV15 and TRBJ2-5, the full variable domain reads DAMVIQNPRYQVTQFGKPVTLSCSQTLNHNVMYWYQQKSSQAPKLLFHYYDKDFNNEADTPDNFQSRRPNTSFCFLDIRSPGLGDTAMYLCATSRNRGPETQYFGPGTRLLVL.

For this clonotype: This may be a read error, as it is one base from a much larger clone. The V and J genes are TRBV5-1 and TRBJ2-1, with 9 positions matching TRBD2. The V and J ends lost 1 base and 8 bases, in that order; junction bases with no gene match: 7. The CDR3 sequence is 15 residues long. Germline loops: CDR1 SGHRS, CDR2 YFSETQ. CDR3 region: CASSLSGGIADEQFF. In nucleotides, the CDR3 is TGCGCCAGCAGCTTGAGCGGGGGGATTGCCGATGAGCAGTTCTTC.

This clonotype occurred a few times. This chain uses TRBV2 with TRBJ2-5; TRBD1 matches at 7 bases. After removal of 7 bases from V and 4 bases from J, the junction contained 6 bases not matched to a gene. The CDR3 is 13 amino acids. The V gene's germline CDR1 is SNHLY and CDR2 FYNNEI. CDR3 amino acids: CASNQGVIETQYF. The CDR3 DNA reads TGTGCCAGCAACCAGGGGGTGATAGAGACCCAGTACTTC.

In its sample, this clonotype was seen many times. This chain connects TRBV6-4 to TRBJ2-3; 8 bases align to TRBD1. Germline V gene sequence: CDR1 MRHNA, CDR2 SNTAGT. CDR3 length: 15 residues. Trimming took 10 bases from V and 0 from J; bases not matched to a gene: 9. CDR3 coding DNA: TGTGCCACCGCCGCCGGGACAGGCAGCACAGATACGCAGTATTTT. Amino acid sequence: CATAAGTGSTDTQYF.

This clonotype was counted only a few times. The V and J genes are TRBV7-8 and TRBJ1-2; possibly TRBD1 for D (5 bases). The CDR3 consists of 12 residues. Between the trimmed V and J ends, which lost 5 bases and 8 bases, there was a span of 12 bases. Looked up from germline, CDR1 is SGHVS and CDR2 is FQNEAQ. CDR3 coding DNA: TGTGCCAGCAGCCCAAACGGGGACGGCTACACCTTC. Protein sequence: CASSPNGDGYTF.

This clonotype was detected ten times or more. This chain links TRBV10-2 with TRBJ1-5; 7 nucleotides line up with TRBD1. Trimming at V came to 6 bases and at J to 2 bases, leaving 4 bases not matched to a gene. Germline V gene lookup returns CDR1 WSHSY and CDR2 SAAADI. The CDR3 totals 14 residues. The CDR3 DNA follows: TGCGCCAGCAGGCCCGGACAGGGCAATCAGCCCCAGCATTTT. Translating it yields CASRPGQGNQPQHF.

With respect to this clonotype: A much larger clone differs by one base, so this may be a read error. The chain recombines TRBV4-3 with TRBJ1-1, with D hard to call. CDR1 and CDR2 (germline): LGHNA, YSLEER. Deletions cut 0 bases from V and 4 bases from J, with 9 bases between. The CDR3 length is 14 residues. For the CDR3, the DNA is TGCGCCAGCAGCCAAGACGCTACTGTCACTGAAGCTTTCTTT. Encoded protein: CASSQDATVTEAFF.

This clonotype was detected only once. The V gene is TRBV20-1, the J gene TRBJ2-7; 8 nucleotides match TRBD2. The CDR3 contains 15 residues. CDR1 and CDR2 (germline): DFQATT, SNEGSKA (reference sequence). Germline trimming cut 6 bases from V and 3 bases from J; bases unmatched to any gene: 13. CDR3 DNA: TGCAGTGCCAGTTCTCCTAGCGGGCGATACTACGAGCAGTACTTC. Amino acid sequence: CSASSPSGRYYEQYF.

This clonotype was detected many times. The chain has TRBV20-1 and TRBJ1-1; D not resolved. Germline V gene data show CDR1 as DFQATT and CDR2 as SNEGSKA (reference sequence). Trimming left V 3 bases short and J 3 bases short, with 14 bases between. The CDR3 has 14 amino acids. The CDR3 protein is CSARIAGSYTEAFF. The CDR3 bases are TGCAGTGCTAGGATCGCGGGCAGCTACACTGAAGCTTTCTTT.

The V call is TRBV6-2 or TRBV6-3, the J call TRBJ2-3, with 8 nucleotides matching TRBD1. The ends lost 6 bases at V and 0 bases at J; junction bases unmatched: 5. The germline V gene encodes CDR1 MNHEY and CDR2 SVGEGT. CDR3 length equals 15 residues. CDR3 sequence (DNA): TGTGCCAGCAGGGCCGGACAGGGAAGCACAGATACGCAGTATTTT. Residues: CASRAGQGSTDTQYF.

The genes are TRBV7-3 and TRBJ2-1, with 12 bases fitting TRBD2. CDR1 is SGHTA and CDR2 is FQGTGA in the germline V gene. With V trimmed by 6 bases and J by 4 bases, 4 bases remained unmatched. The CDR3 has 15 residues. This CDR3 reads CASSRTSGKYNEQFF. In DNA form, the CDR3 reads TGTGCCAGCAGTCGGACTAGCGGGAAATACAATGAGCAGTTCTTC.